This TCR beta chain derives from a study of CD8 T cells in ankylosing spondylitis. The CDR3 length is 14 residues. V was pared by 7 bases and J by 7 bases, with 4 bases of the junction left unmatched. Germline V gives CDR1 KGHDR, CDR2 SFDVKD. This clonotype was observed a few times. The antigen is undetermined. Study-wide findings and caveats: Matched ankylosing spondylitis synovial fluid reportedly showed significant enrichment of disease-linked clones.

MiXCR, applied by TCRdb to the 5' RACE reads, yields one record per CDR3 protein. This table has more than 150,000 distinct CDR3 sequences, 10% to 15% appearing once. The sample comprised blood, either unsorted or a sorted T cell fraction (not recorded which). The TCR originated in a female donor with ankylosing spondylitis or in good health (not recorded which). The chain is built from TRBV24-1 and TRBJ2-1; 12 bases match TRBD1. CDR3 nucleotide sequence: TGTGCCACCAGAGGGACAGGGGGCGTGAATGAGCAGTTCTTC. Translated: CATRGTGGVNEQFF.